This TCR beta chain was recovered during a study of beta chain features in type 1 diabetes. Study conclusions and caveats: Compared with healthy donors, patients appeared to share more similar naive, central memory and regulatory TCRB repertoires. Shorter TCRB CDR3s, moderately but significantly so, were found in Type 1 diabetes patients in all four CD4+ subsets.

As regards this clone: As yet, its antigen is unknown.

Trimming pared 0 bases from V and 9 bases from J, leaving 11 bases between. The germline V gene has CDR1 LNHNV and CDR2 YYDKDF (reference sequence). The CDR3 loop spans 14 amino acids. A sort by CD45RO/CCR7/CD25/CD127/CD95/CD27 yielded CD4+ naive, central memory, regulatory and stem cell-like memory cells. Expressed TCRB transcripts got sequenced, as all isolated RNA was reverse transcribed. The method was immunoSEQ multiplex PCR; TCRdb's version includes in-frame clones alone and lacks a portion of them. Altogether 35,000 to 45,000 clones are present, 66% being singletons, with the ten largest covering around 1.7%.

The chain couples TRBV15 to TRBJ2-2; D is unclear. The receptor was isolated from a man aged 25-45 years with type 1 diabetes. Some clones in this sample may be carry-over from other donors' samples. Sequenced sample: Tregs from blood. The CDR3 is CATSREDSLWELFF. For the CDR3, the DNA is TGTGCCACCAGCAGAGAAGACTCACTTTGGGAGCTGTTTTTT. The whole variable domain, filled in from reference TRBV15 and TRBJ2-2, reads DAMVIQNPRYQVTQFGKPVTLSCSQTLNHNVMYWYQQKSSQAPKLLFHYYDKDFNNEADTPDNFQSRRPNTSFCFLDIRSPGLGDTAMYLCATSREDSLWELFFGEGSRLTVL.